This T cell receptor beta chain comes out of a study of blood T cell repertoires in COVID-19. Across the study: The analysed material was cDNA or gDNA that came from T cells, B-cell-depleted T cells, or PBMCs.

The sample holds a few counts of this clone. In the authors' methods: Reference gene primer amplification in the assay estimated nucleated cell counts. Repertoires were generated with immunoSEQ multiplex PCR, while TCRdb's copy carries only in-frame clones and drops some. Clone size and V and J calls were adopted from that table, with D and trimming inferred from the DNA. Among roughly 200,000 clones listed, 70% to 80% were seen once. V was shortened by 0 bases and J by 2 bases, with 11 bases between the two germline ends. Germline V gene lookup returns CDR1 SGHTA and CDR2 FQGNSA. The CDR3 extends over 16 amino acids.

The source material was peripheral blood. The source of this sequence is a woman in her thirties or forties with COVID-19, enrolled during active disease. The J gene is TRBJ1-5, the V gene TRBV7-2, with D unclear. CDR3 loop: CASSLAYAGGNQPQHF. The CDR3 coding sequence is TGTGCCAGCAGCTTAGCTTACGCGGGCGGCAATCAGCCCCAGCATTTT.